This T cell receptor (beta chain) was recorded in a study of Ad26.COV2.S vaccination and SARS-CoV-2 variants. Libraries were prepared by immunoSEQ multiplex PCR; TCRdb keeps only in-frame clonotypes and omits some of them. This sample has hundreds of thousands of clones, with about 90% found just once. CDR1 SQVTM and CDR2 ANQGSEA come from the germline V gene. V shed 2 bases and J shed 4 bases, with 11 bases lying between them. This CDR3 contains 13 residues. Overall study results and limits: Spike-specific TCR breadth ran higher among vaccine recipients than placebo recipients. For non-spike TCRs, breadth in vaccine recipients resembled that in placebo recipients.

As regards this clone: What it recognizes is unknown.

This TCR came from a human donor who had recovered from COVID-19. Sequences were derived from peripheral blood, sampled after recovery from COVID-19. The chain uses TRBV29-1 and TRBJ1-2; unclear D gene. The CDR3 reads CSVESRDGYGYTF. The CDR3 bases are TGCAGCGTTGAAAGCCGGGATGGCTATGGCTACACCTTC.